This T cell receptor beta chain emerged from a study of cytomegalovirus exposure and HLA in healthy donors. PCR employed 60 Vbeta and 13 Jbeta primers. Assay: immunoSEQ multiplex PCR; the TCRdb copy retains only in-frame clones and omits some. This sample has under 200,000 clones, with approximately 82% found just once. This CDR3 is built from 17 residues. Germline CDR1 LGHNA, CDR2 YSLEER. Trimming pared 4 bases from V and 2 bases from J, leaving 18 bases between. The TCR comes from a woman aged 18-29 years in good health and CMV-seronegative. V usage is TRBV4-3 and J usage is TRBJ1-3; no clear D gene. The sample was PBMCs. The CDR3 region is CASSRDPIGGAGNTIYF. The CDR3, as DNA: TGCGCCAGCAGCCGAGATCCCATAGGCGGTGCTGGAAACACCATATATTTT.